Sequencing of this T cell receptor beta chain was carried out in a study of monozygotic twins with inflammatory bowel disease. The CDR3 covers 13 residues. The V gene's germline CDR1 is MDHEN and CDR2 SYDVKM. One entry per CDR3 protein, without DNA, is what TCRdb gives after re-calling the 5' RACE reads. This sample's table has nearly 450,000 distinct CDR3 sequences. Donors each gave roughly 2.5 ml of blood. The sample was blood. The origin of this receptor is a human donor with ulcerative colitis or Crohn's disease, or a healthy co-twin of an affected twin (not recorded which). The chain is built from TRBV28 and TRBJ2-7; TCRdb picks TRBD2, but there is no DNA to check that call. The CDR3 loop reads CASTEGRAYEQYF.